This T cell receptor beta chain was found in a study of shared clonotypes between healthy human individuals. Study as a whole: A donor's plate count was three for CD4 naive and three for CD4 memory; CD8 naive had two and CD8 memory one.

Profiling relied on immunoSEQ multiplex PCR, and the TCRdb table lists in-frame clones only, not all of them. The sample holds around 2,000,000 clones, roughly 96% seen once. V was pared by 0 bases and J by 2 bases, with 4 bases of the junction left unmatched. Germline V gene lookup returns CDR1 LGHNA and CDR2 YNFKEQ. The CDR3 contains 16 residues. To note about this clone: Its antigen remains unknown.

Donors were healthy HIV-negative adults without recent acute infections or vaccinations. General study points: The study drew on few donors, limiting represented genetic and exposure-history diversity.

The material sequenced was naive CD4+ T cells sorted from blood. Stated subset: CD45RA+ positively selected. The sequence was collected from a young man in good health. The chain has TRBV4-2 and TRBJ2-5; 9 nucleotides match TRBD2. CDR3 residues: CASSQEGTSPQETQYF. CDR3 bases: TGTGCCAGCAGCCAAGAAGGGACTAGCCCACAAGAGACCCAGTACTTC.